Here is one TCR beta chain with its context. In the source study's methods: Estimates of nucleated cell counts were drawn from the amplification of reference gene primers. TCRdb's copy holds only in-frame clones and misses some; the assay was immunoSEQ multiplex PCR. From that table come the V and J calls and clone size; the DNA was used to work out D and trimming. This table holds 90,000 to 110,000 clones, just under 90% found once. The record originates from a study of blood T cell repertoires in COVID-19. About the study: The samples span acute and convalescent COVID-19 from the United States, Italy and Spain. T cells, B-cell-depleted T cells, or PBMCs provided the cDNA or gDNA that served as material.

The sequencing sample was made of peripheral blood. The receptor's source is a human donor in a cohort sampled during active COVID-19.

The CDR3 DNA reads as TGTGCCAGCAGTCGACTAGCGGGTGTGGCTTACGAGCAGTACTTC. Its protein product is CASSRLAGVAYEQYF. V is TRBV3-1 (or the pseudogene TRBV3-2) and J is TRBJ2-7; 10 bases align to TRBD2. Per germline, CDR1 LGHDT and CDR2 YNNKEL (reference sequence). The length of the CDR3 is 15 residues. Trimming took 6 bases from V and 4 from J; bases not matched to a gene: 9.